The 23 T cell receptor beta chains in this list originate from one sample, sequenced in a study of blood T cell repertoires in COVID-19. The method was immunoSEQ multiplex PCR; TCRdb's version includes in-frame clones alone and lacks a portion of them. The repertoire holds approximately 460,000 clones, with about 88% as singletons. Sequences were obtained from peripheral blood. The receptors shown here come from a man aged 18 to 30 with COVID-19, enrolled during active disease.

This chain joins TRBV30 and TRBJ2-1; D is unclear. CDR3 length: 11 amino acids. Trimming stripped 8 bases from V and 4 bases from J, with 9 bases between. Germline V gene lookup returns CDR1 GTSNPN and CDR2 SVGIG (reference sequence). CDR3 coding DNA: TGTGCCGGAGCAGTTTACAATGAGCAGTTCTTC. Residues: CAGAVYNEQFF.

The chain is built from TRBV3-1 (or the pseudogene TRBV3-2) and TRBJ1-6; 7 bases line up with TRBD1. The germline V gene has CDR1 LGHDT and CDR2 YNNKEL (reference sequence). Germline trimming cut 4 bases from V and 4 bases from J; bases unmatched to any gene: 1. This CDR3 comprises 14 residues. This CDR3 is CASSRGQYNSPLHF. The CDR3 coding sequence is TGTGCCAGCAGCCGGGGACAGTATAATTCACCCCTCCACTTT.

The gene calls are TRBV4-1 and TRBJ1-1; 7 bases align to TRBD1. J was trimmed by 3 bases and V by 5 bases; bases with no gene match: 9. The CDR3 extends over 15 amino acids. Germline V gene data show CDR1 as MGHRA and CDR2 as YSYEKL. CDR3: CASSYRGRVDTEAFF. CDR3 nucleotide sequence: TGCGCCAGCAGCTACAGGGGCAGGGTTGACACTGAAGCTTTCTTT.

This clone was seen just once. J is TRBJ2-1 and V is TRBV5-1, with TRBD1 identical over 8 bases. This CDR3 comprises 15 residues. Germline assignment: CDR1 SGHRS and CDR2 YFSETQ. Trimming cost V 3 bases and J 8 bases; bases outside gene matches: 10. The CDR3 sequence: CASSWGGQGFDEQFF. CDR3 bases: TGCGCCAGCAGCTGGGGAGGACAGGGTTTCGATGAGCAGTTCTTC.

The CDR3 region has the DNA TGTGCCAGCAGCCAAAAGGGGGGGGGATGGGGCACAGATACGCAGTATTTT. The encoded protein is CASSQKGGGWGTDTQYF. This chain uses TRBV4-2 with TRBJ2-3; perhaps TRBD2 as D (7 bases). The CDR3 contains 17 residues. V lost 2 bases to trimming and J lost 1 base, with 16 bases between them. CDR1 and CDR2 (germline): LGHNA, YNFKEQ.

The J gene is TRBJ2-3, the V gene TRBV11-2; D not certain. The V end lost 5 bases, the J end lost 4 bases, and 19 bases lay between the germline ends. Germline CDR1 SGHAT, CDR2 FQNNGV. The CDR3 covers 16 residues. CDR3 nucleotide sequence: TGTGCCAGCAGCCGCTCGGGTACGGGTTTCCCAGATACGCAGTATTTT. Its protein is CASSRSGTGFPDTQYF.

This rearrangement joins TRBV2 to TRBJ2-1; 11 bases line up with TRBD1. The CDR3 covers 16 residues. Germline assignment: CDR1 SNHLY and CDR2 FYNNEI. V was pared by 8 bases and J by 5 bases, with 11 bases of the junction left unmatched. CDR3 in amino acids: CASGRTGTGGNNEQFF. The CDR3 DNA reads as TGTGCCAGCGGACGAACCGGGACAGGGGGTAACAATGAGCAGTTCTTC.

The chain joins TRBV3-1 (or the pseudogene TRBV3-2) to TRBJ2-1, with TRBD2 as a possible D gene (6 bases). There are 15 residues in the CDR3. Germline CDR1 and CDR2: LGHDT and YNNKEL (reference sequence). Trimming left V 4 bases short and J 9 bases short, with 19 bases between. The CDR3 loop is CASSPPREKIGEQFF. The CDR3 DNA sequence: TGTGCCAGCAGCCCCCCCCGGGAGAAGATCGGTGAGCAGTTCTTC.

The chain employs TRBV19 and TRBJ2-7; 8 bases map to TRBD2. Germline-derived CDR1 and CDR2 are LNHDA and SQIVND (reference sequence). The CDR3 has 15 residues. J gave up 5 bases and V 3 bases, and 9 bases lay outside the gene matches. CDR3 protein: CASSMGASGLDEQYF. CDR3 coding DNA: TGTGCCAGTAGTATGGGGGCTAGCGGGCTCGACGAGCAGTACTTC.

V is TRBV15 and J is TRBJ2-5, with 9 nucleotides matching TRBD2. The CDR3 length is 14 residues. The germline V gene encodes CDR1 LNHNV and CDR2 YYDKDF (reference sequence). J gave up 4 bases and V 8 bases, and 8 bases lay outside the gene matches. CDR3 sequence: CATFSGRAGETQYF. The CDR3 DNA reads TGTGCCACCTTTAGCGGGAGAGCAGGAGAGACCCAGTACTTC.

V usage is TRBV29-1 and J usage is TRBJ2-7, with 10 bases matching TRBD1. With 4 bases clipped from V and 2 bases from J, the junction kept 5 bases outside the gene matches. The germline V gene encodes CDR1 SQVTM and CDR2 ANQGSEA. The CDR3 is 14 amino acids. CDR3 in DNA: TGCAGCGTTGCGGGACAGGGGATTACCTACGAGCAGTACTTC. Translated, it gives CSVAGQGITYEQYF.

This chain joins TRBV2 and TRBJ2-7, with D maybe TRBD1 (6 bases). The CDR3 sequence is 12 residues long. Trimming removed 7 bases from V and 5 bases from J, with 12 bases in between. Germline loops: CDR1 SNHLY, CDR2 FYNNEI. The CDR3 is CASIWGLNEQYF. The CDR3 region has the DNA TGTGCCAGCATATGGGGGCTGAACGAGCAGTACTTC. The variable domain in full, with the rest retrieved from reference TRBV2 and TRBJ2-7, is EPEVTQTPSHQVTQMGQEVILRCVPISNHLYFYWYRQILGQKVEFLVSFYNNEISEKSEIFDDQFSVERPDGSNFTLKIRSTKLEDSAMYFCASIWGLNEQYFGPGTRLTVT.

The V call is TRBV30, the J call TRBJ1-1, with TRBD1 matching 8 bases. Germline V gene lookup returns CDR1 GTSNPN and CDR2 SVGIG (reference sequence). This CDR3 region has 12 residues. With V trimmed by 3 bases and J by 7 bases, 4 bases remained unmatched. The CDR3 coding sequence is TGTGCCTGGAGCGGACAGGGTGGTGAAGCTTTCTTT. Translation gives CAWSGQGGEAFF.

The gene calls are TRBV6-5 and TRBJ1-2; 7 bases map to TRBD1. CDR1 and CDR2 (germline): MNHEY, SVGAGI. The CDR3 contains 14 residues. V dropped 2 bases and J dropped 5; count of bases not matched to a gene: 5. CDR3 DNA: TGTGCCAGCAGTTACAGGGGGCTAGGTTATGGCTACACCTTC. Its translation: CASSYRGLGYGYTF.

CDR3 in amino acids: CASSSREARDTQYF. CDR3 DNA sequence: TGTGCCAGCAGCTCCCGAGAAGCTAGGGATACGCAGTATTTT. This rearrangement joins TRBV5-4 to TRBJ2-3; the D is unclear. This CDR3 has 14 amino acids. Germline CDR1 and CDR2: SGHNT and YYREEE (reference sequence). Trimming left V 3 bases short and J 6 bases short, with 14 bases between.

The V call is TRBV6-5, the J call TRBJ2-7; 7 bases align to TRBD1. CDR1 is MNHEY and CDR2 is SVGAGI in the germline V gene. The junction had 5 bases not matched to a gene; V was cut back by 6 bases and J by 3 bases. The CDR3 is 13 residues long. The chain's CDR3 is CASRRTGGYEQYF. As DNA, the CDR3 is TGTGCCAGCAGGAGGACAGGTGGCTACGAGCAGTACTTC.

The rearrangement links TRBV6-1 to TRBJ2-7; a possible D gene is TRBD1 (6 bases). Per germline, CDR1 MNHNS and CDR2 SASEGT. The CDR3 has 16 amino acids. V lost 2 bases to trimming and J lost 0 bases, with 14 bases between them. CDR3 protein: CASSESRTVISYEQYF. The CDR3, as DNA: TGTGCCAGCAGTGAATCCCGGACAGTAATCTCCTACGAGCAGTACTTC.

This clone has just one count. V usage is TRBV24-1 and J usage is TRBJ2-5; 7 bases match TRBD2. Germline-derived CDR1 and CDR2 are KGHDR and SFDVKD. This CDR3 region has 15 residues. Unmatched junction bases numbered 4, after V lost 4 bases and J lost 0 bases. The CDR3 coding sequence is TGTGCCACCAGTGAAACAGCGGGAAACCAAGAGACCCAGTACTTC. It codes for CATSETAGNQETQYF.

V is TRBV3-1 (or the pseudogene TRBV3-2) and J is TRBJ1-2, with 12 positions matching TRBD1. This CDR3 is 16 amino acids long. Germline lookup yields CDR1 LGHDT and CDR2 YNNKEL (reference sequence). V dropped 4 bases and J dropped 4; count of bases not matched to a gene: 7. CDR3 coding DNA: TGTGCCAGCAGCCGCCGGGACAGGGGGCCCGGCTATGGCTACACCTTC. Translation: CASSRRDRGPGYGYTF.

The chain links TRBV7-9 to TRBJ2-7; 7 nucleotides align to TRBD2. This CDR3 spans 13 amino acids. V was pared by 3 bases and J by 5 bases, with 4 bases of the junction left unmatched. Germline loops: CDR1 SEHNR, CDR2 FQNEAQ (reference sequence). The CDR3 nucleotides read TGTGCCAGCAGCTTGGCGGGAGCGAACGAGCAGTACTTC. Translation gives CASSLAGANEQYF.

V usage is TRBV27 and J usage is TRBJ2-7; D not resolved. Germline V gives CDR1 MNHEY, CDR2 SMNVEV (reference sequence). This CDR3 is 14 amino acids long. The V end was cut by 2 bases, the J end by 2 bases, with 10 bases between. CDR3 sequence (DNA): TGTGCCAGCAGTTTACGCGGAGCCCCCTACGAGCAGTACTTC. Translating gives CASSLRGAPYEQYF.

The V and J genes are TRBV11-3 and TRBJ2-4; 9 positions match TRBD2. The CDR3 has 15 residues. The junction had 1 base not matched to a gene; V was cut back by 0 bases and J by 4 bases. Germline V gene lookup returns CDR1 SGHNT and CDR2 YENEEA. The CDR3 DNA is TGTGCCAGCAGCTTAGAGACTAGCGGAAAAAACATTCAGTACTTC. Its protein product is CASSLETSGKNIQYF.

The chain is built from TRBV9 and TRBJ2-7; D perhaps matches TRBD2 (6 bases). Deletions cut 0 bases from V and 2 bases from J, with 9 bases between. Looked up from germline, CDR1 is SGDLS and CDR2 is YYNGEE. The CDR3 contains 14 residues. CDR3 DNA: TGTGCCAGCAGCGTAGTCCCGGGGGCCTACGAGCAGTACTTC. It specifies CASSVVPGAYEQYF. Looking up the rest from reference TRBV9 and TRBJ2-7 gives the full variable domain: DSGVTQTPKHLITATGQRVTLRCSPRSGDLSVYWYQQSLDQGLQFLIQYYNGEERAKGNILERFSAQQFPDLHSELNLSSLELGDSALYFCASSVVPGAYEQYFGPGTRLTVT.